This T cell receptor (beta chain) was recovered during a study of response to subunit inactivated influenza vaccine. General study findings and limits: Authors proposed each seasonal influenza vaccination draws in few new T cells.

This CDR3 has 16 amino acids. Germline V gene lookup returns CDR1 SGDLS and CDR2 YYNGEE. V shed 2 bases, J shed 3 bases, and the junction held 9 bases outside the gene matches. From the RT-PCR reads, TCRdb called clonotypes with MiXCR, one entry per CDR3 protein. Of 450,000 to 600,000 distinct CDR3 sequences in the sample, 7.5% to 8.5% were seen once. The sample holds a few counts of this clonotype. Its antigen is unknown. This TCR derives from a man aged 50 to 75 who received an inactivated influenza vaccine. This rearrangement joins TRBV9 to TRBJ1-2; 8 nucleotides line up with TRBD1. The sample in question was PBMCs from blood, obtained roughly 24 months after vaccination. CDR3 region: CASSVPSTGEDYGYTF. DNA for the CDR3: TGTGCCAGCAGCGTCCCCTCGACAGGGGAGGACTATGGCTACACCTTC.